Listed below are T cell receptor beta chains from one sample, sequenced in a study of blood T cell repertoires in COVID-19. Data came from immunoSEQ multiplex PCR; TCRdb stores just in-frame clones and leaves some out. The sample gives some 250,000 clones, approximately 88% of which show up once; over 0.55% is in the top ten. The sequencing input was peripheral blood. The source of these receptors is a human donor in a cohort sampled during active COVID-19. Both conserved end residues are part of each CDR3. D genes are given only for firm matches. A row's size may be missing; if present it is once, few, many or a size class.

D,size,J,V,CDR3,DNA
-,few,TRBJ1-4,TRBV18,CASSPPTEREKLFF,TGTGCCAGCTCACCACCGACAGAACGGGAGAAACTGTTTTTT
-,-,TRBJ1-5,TRBV18,CASSPGLDQPQHF,TGTGCCAGCTCACCGGGGCTAGATCAGCCCCAGCATTTT
-,-,TRBJ1-2,TRBV5-1,CASSYPQGWYTF,TGCGCCAGCAGCTACCCACAGGGTTGGTACACCTTC
-,-,TRBJ2-7,TRBV3-1/TRBV3-2,CASSQESAGFYEQYF,TGTGCCAGCAGCCAAGAGTCCGCAGGGTTCTACGAGCAGTACTTC
-,few,TRBJ1-3,TRBV24-1,CATSTGTGNTIYF,TGTGCCACCAGTACAGGGACTGGAAACACCATATATTTT
-,-,TRBJ2-7,TRBV9,CASSVYWSKVYEQYF,TGTGCCAGCAGCGTATATTGGTCTAAAGTCTACGAGCAGTACTTC
-,medium-sized,TRBJ2-7,TRBV7-9,CASTSTRGTYEQYF,TGTGCCAGCACCTCCACGCGCGGAACTTACGAGCAGTACTTC
TRBD1,-,TRBJ1-1,TRBV27,CASSPSGQENTEAFF,TGTGCCAGCAGTCCCTCGGGACAGGAGAACACTGAAGCTTTCTTT
TRBD1,-,TRBJ1-6,TRBV5-1,CASSLEGTGVGGSPLHF,TGCGCCAGCAGCTTGGAAGGGACAGGGGTCGGGGGTTCACCCCTCCACTTT
-,-,TRBJ2-5,TRBV13,CASRQQGGPGTQYF,TGTGCCAGCAGACAACAGGGGGGGCCGGGGACCCAGTACTTC